This TCR beta chain was documented in a study of cytomegalovirus exposure and HLA in healthy donors. Notes on the study in general: The study recorded 164 TCR beta chains that were cytomegalovirus-associated. Sequences of the TCR beta chain were said to predict the HLA-A and HLA-B alleles of most subjects accurately.

Primers for the PCR totalled 60 Vbeta and 13 Jbeta. Using immunoSEQ multiplex PCR, the repertoire was profiled, and TCRdb retains in-frame clones only, with some absent. This table has approximately 100,000 clones, around 79% appearing once. Notes on this clone: What it binds is not known.

CDR3 length: 17 residues. CDR1 and CDR2 (germline): MNHEY, SMNVEV (reference sequence). With 5 bases clipped from V and 0 bases from J, the junction kept 12 bases outside the gene matches. The sequence came from a man between 50 and 59 years old in good health and CMV-seropositive. The chain couples TRBV27 to TRBJ2-7, with 8 bases identical to TRBD2. Sequenced sample: PBMCs. CDR3 protein: CASSMGLVRGNSYEQYF. The CDR3 DNA reads TGTGCCAGCAGTATGGGACTAGTGAGGGGAAACTCCTACGAGCAGTACTTC.